Listed below are T cell receptor beta chains from one sample, sequenced in a study of CD8 T cells in ankylosing spondylitis. TCRdb re-called the 5' RACE reads with MiXCR, one entry per CDR3 protein. The profile shows some 800,000 distinct CDR3 sequences, approximately 12% of them singletons. The sample comprised blood, either unsorted or a sorted T cell fraction (not recorded which). The receptor source for this set is a male donor with ankylosing spondylitis. CDR3s include the opening cysteine and the closing phenylalanine or tryptophan. D genes are given only for firm matches. Clone size appears in some rows only: once, few, many, or a class for an expanded clone.

>TRBJ1-5|-|TRBV6-5|-
CASSYDGGNSNQPQHF
TGTGCCAGCAGTTACGATGGGGGAAATAGCAATCAGCCCCAGCATTTT
>TRBJ2-7|-|TRBV20-1|-
CSANLAVYEQYF
TGCAGTGCTAATCTTGCGGTTTACGAGCAGTACTTC
>TRBJ2-7|-|TRBV10-2|-
CASSEYRVDYEQYF
TGCGCCAGCAGTGAGTACAGGGTTGACTACGAGCAGTACTTC
>TRBJ2-5|TRBD1|TRBV20-1|few
CSASGGQGRETQYF
TGCAGTGCTAGCGGGGGACAGGGGCGAGAGACCCAGTACTTC
>TRBJ1-4|TRBD1|TRBV2|-
CASRTGDEKLFF
TGTGCCAGCCGGACAGGGGACGAAAAACTGTTTTTT
>TRBJ1-6|-|TRBV20-1|few
CSARTRALYNSPLHF
TGCAGTGCTAGAACTAGGGCCCTCTATAATTCACCCCTCCACTTT
>TRBJ1-1|-|TRBV7-6|many
CASSLEPGSQGRTEAFF
TGTGCCAGCAGCTTAGAGCCAGGGTCTCAGGGGAGGACTGAAGCTTTCTTT
>TRBJ2-3|-|TRBV27|-
CASSLSRVATDTQYF
TGTGCCAGCAGTTTATCGCGGGTGGCCACAGATACGCAGTATTTT
>TRBJ2-5|-|TRBV4-3|many
CASSQALALETQYF
TGCGCCAGCAGCCAAGCTCTAGCCTTGGAGACCCAGTACTTC
>TRBJ2-3|-|TRBV20-1|few
CSATTPRADTQYF
TGCAGTGCAACGACACCCCGGGCAGATACGCAGTATTTT
>TRBJ2-7|-|TRBV7-2|few
CASSLRAGYGYEQYF
TGTGCCAGCAGCTTAAGGGCAGGTTATGGCTACGAGCAGTACTTC
>TRBJ2-1|-|TRBV20-1|many
CSAPVLGSGSYNEQFF
TGCAGTGCTCCGGTATTAGGGTCTGGGTCCTACAATGAGCAGTTCTTC
>TRBJ2-3|-|TRBV6-1|few
CASSEVYSAGPTDTQYF
TGTGCCAGCAGTGAAGTCTATTCGGCGGGGCCCACAGATACGCAGTATTTT
>TRBJ1-1|-|TRBV5-1|-
CASSLFDPEQDEAFF
TGCGCCAGCAGCTTGTTCGATCCCGAACAGGATGAAGCTTTCTTT
>TRBJ1-5|-|TRBV12-3/TRBV12-4|many
CASSRGGQMNQPQHF
TGTGCCAGCAGCCGAGGAGGACAGATGAATCAGCCCCAGCATTTT
>TRBJ2-1|-|TRBV20-1|-
CSAMLYGNEQFF
TGCAGTGCTATGTTGTACGGGAATGAGCAGTTCTTC
>TRBJ2-7|-|TRBV2|few
CASSANAYEQYF
TGTGCCAGCAGTGCCAATGCGTACGAGCAGTACTTC
>TRBJ1-1|TRBD1|TRBV28|few
CASSSPDRGNTEAFF
TGTGCCAGCAGTTCTCCCGACAGGGGCAACACTGAAGCTTTCTTT
>TRBJ1-4|-|TRBV7-2|many
CASSSWTNEKLFF
TGTGCCAGCAGCTCTTGGACTAATGAAAAACTGTTTTTT
>TRBJ1-5|TRBD1|TRBV11-2|few
CASSLQRSGTGSTQHF
TGTGCCAGCAGCCTGCAGCGCTCCGGGACAGGGAGTACCCAGCATTTT
>TRBJ2-3|-|TRBV5-1|few
CASSLASLGADTQYF
TGCGCCAGCAGCTTGGCCTCTCTAGGGGCAGATACGCAGTATTTT
>TRBJ2-1|-|TRBV20-1|-
CSARLNYNEQFF
TGCAGTGCTAGATTGAATTACAATGAGCAGTTCTTC
>TRBJ2-7|-|TRBV5-1|many
CASSLSLGEQYF
TGCGCCAGCAGCTTGTCCCTGGGGGAGCAGTACTTC
>TRBJ2-6|-|TRBV5-1|-
CASRVTPGANVLTF
TGCGCCAGCAGAGTCACTCCTGGGGCCAACGTCCTGACTTTC
>TRBJ2-3|-|TRBV4-3|many
CASSQGVQGTDTQYF
TGCGCCAGCAGCCAAGGGGTCCAAGGCACAGATACGCAGTATTTT
>TRBJ1-1|-|TRBV6-2/TRBV6-3|-
CASSRFGGTEAFF
TGTGCCAGCAGTCGATTTGGGGGGACTGAAGCTTTCTTT
>TRBJ2-3|-|TRBV6-5|-
CASSYRTTSTDTQYF
TGTGCCAGCAGTTACAGAACGACTAGCACAGATACGCAGTATTTT
>TRBJ2-1|-|TRBV27|many
CASKVYGTVSYNEQFF
TGTGCCAGCAAGGTCTACGGGACGGTGTCCTACAATGAGCAGTTCTTC
>TRBJ2-1|-|TRBV29-1|-
CSVRLSRVNEQFF
TGCAGCGTCCGACTTTCACGAGTCAATGAGCAGTTCTTC
>TRBJ2-1|TRBD2|TRBV5-1|-
CASSLQWREENEQFF
TGCGCCAGCAGCTTGCAATGGCGGGAGGAGAATGAGCAGTTCTTC
>TRBJ1-1|-|TRBV15|-
CATSRVALYTEAFF
TGTGCCACCAGCAGAGTCGCCTTATACACTGAAGCTTTCTTT
>TRBJ1-2|-|TRBV21-1|-
CASWGPLVSGYTF
TGTGCCAGCTGGGGACCTTTGGTTAGCGGCTACACCTTC
>TRBJ2-4|-|TRBV20-1|many
CSAVNPAETQNIQYF
TGCAGTGCTGTAAATCCAGCGGAGACCCAAAACATTCAGTACTTC
>TRBJ1-3|-|TRBV12-3/TRBV12-4|-
CASSLKGVGLNTIYF
TGTGCCAGCAGTTTAAAGGGGGTGGGGCTGAACACCATATATTTT
>TRBJ2-1|-|TRBV7-6|many
CASSLNQGGYNEQFF
TGTGCCAGCAGCTTAAACCAGGGAGGTTATAATGAGCAGTTCTTC
>TRBJ1-4|-|TRBV20-1|-
CSATSIERDEKLFF
TGCAGTGCTACCAGTATTGAAAGGGATGAAAAACTGTTTTTT
>TRBJ1-2|TRBD1|TRBV30|-
CAWRVPGTGVGYTF
TGTGCCTGGAGGGTACCCGGGACAGGGGTTGGCTACACCTTC
>TRBJ1-2|TRBD1|TRBV6-1|few
CASSQFGTGGAEGYTF
TGTGCCAGCAGTCAATTTGGGACAGGGGGCGCGGAAGGCTACACCTTC
>TRBJ1-2|TRBD1|TRBV4-2|many
CASSQAGTGENYGYTF
TGTGCCAGCAGCCAGGCCGGGACAGGGGAAAACTATGGCTACACCTTC
>TRBJ1-2|-|TRBV20-1|many
CSAREVGLGDYGYTF
TGCAGTGCTAGAGAGGTGGGGCTAGGTGACTATGGCTACACCTTC
>TRBJ2-5|-|TRBV5-1|few
CASSSNGRQETQYF
TGCGCCAGCAGCTCCAACGGGCGGCAAGAGACCCAGTACTTC
>TRBJ2-3|-|TRBV11-2|few
CASSLGAGTQYF
TGTGCCAGCAGCTTAGGTGCAGGTACGCAGTATTTT
>TRBJ2-2|-|TRBV7-6|-
CASSFGKTNTGELFF
TGTGCCAGCAGCTTCGGGAAAACGAACACCGGGGAGCTGTTTTTT
>TRBJ2-3|-|TRBV4-3|-
CASSLAGYGTDTQYF
TGCGCCAGCAGCCTAGCAGGGTACGGGACAGATACGCAGTATTTT
>TRBJ2-7|-|TRBV5-1|-
CASSLWLQGPSYEQYF
TGCGCCAGCAGCTTGTGGTTGCAGGGCCCATCCTACGAGCAGTACTTC
>TRBJ1-1|-|TRBV19|few
CASRNRATGAEAFF
TGTGCCAGTAGGAACAGGGCGACGGGCGCTGAAGCTTTCTTT